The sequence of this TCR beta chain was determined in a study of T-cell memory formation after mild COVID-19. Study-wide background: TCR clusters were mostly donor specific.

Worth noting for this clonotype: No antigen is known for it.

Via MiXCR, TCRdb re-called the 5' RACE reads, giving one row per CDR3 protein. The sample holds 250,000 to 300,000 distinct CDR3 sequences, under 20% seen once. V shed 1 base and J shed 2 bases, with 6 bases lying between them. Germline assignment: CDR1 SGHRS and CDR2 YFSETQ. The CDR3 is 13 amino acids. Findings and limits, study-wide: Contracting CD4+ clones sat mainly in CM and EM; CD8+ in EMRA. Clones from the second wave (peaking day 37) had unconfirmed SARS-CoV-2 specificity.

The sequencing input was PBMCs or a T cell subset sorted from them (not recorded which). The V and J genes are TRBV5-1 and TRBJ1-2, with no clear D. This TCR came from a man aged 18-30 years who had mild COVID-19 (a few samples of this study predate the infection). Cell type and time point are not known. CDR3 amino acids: CASSLWENYGYTF. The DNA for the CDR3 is TGCGCCAGCAGCTTGTGGGAGAACTATGGCTACACCTTC.